The 15 T cell receptor beta chains below come from one sample, sequenced in a study of blood T cell repertoires in COVID-19. TCRdb keeps only in-frame clones here, not all; method: immunoSEQ multiplex PCR. The sample includes 340,000 or so clones, 80% to 90% of them seen just once. Sequencing used peripheral blood. Receptors were obtained from a man aged 30 to 45 with active or convalescent COVID-19.

The rearrangement uses TRBV6-5 and TRBJ2-2, with a possible D match to TRBD2 (6 bases). Germline values: CDR1 MNHEY, CDR2 SVGAGI. The CDR3 covers 14 residues. V shed 7 bases and J shed 1 base, with 10 bases lying between them. The CDR3 reads CASTVGGNTGELFF. CDR3 DNA: TGTGCCAGCACGGTCGGGGGGAACACCGGGGAGCTGTTTTTT.

V is TRBV30 and J is TRBJ1-3; tentatively, D is TRBD1 (6 bases). There are 13 residues in the CDR3. Trimming stripped 8 bases from V and 0 bases from J, with 11 bases between. Germline V gene lookup returns CDR1 GTSNPN and CDR2 SVGIG (reference sequence). The DNA for the CDR3 is TGTGCCGGTGACAGGAGCTCTGGAAACACCATATATTTT. Protein: CAGDRSSGNTIYF.

The table lists this clone with a few counts. V is TRBV4-3 and J is TRBJ1-2; D gene ambiguous. The CDR3 totals 14 residues. V lost 4 bases to trimming and J lost 4 bases, with 13 bases between them. Germline CDR1 LGHNA, CDR2 YSLEER. CDR3 loop: CASSPGLGIYGYTF. CDR3 in DNA: TGCGCCAGCAGCCCGGGGTTAGGGATCTATGGCTACACCTTC.

The V gene is TRBV6-1, the J gene TRBJ2-5; the D gene is possibly TRBD1 (7 bases). V shed 4 bases and J shed 2 bases, with 17 bases lying between them. CDR3 size: 16 residues. CDR1 is MNHNS, CDR2 SASEGT, per germline. DNA of the CDR3: TGTGCCAGCAGTGGTCGACAGGGAGGAAATCAAGAGACCCAGTACTTC. It is translated as CASSGRQGGNQETQYF.

The chain has TRBV6-5 and TRBJ1-1; 7 bases line up with TRBD1. V dropped 5 bases and J dropped 2; count of bases not matched to a gene: 8. The germline gives CDR1 MNHEY, CDR2 SVGAGI. This CDR3 has 15 amino acids. Here the CDR3 reads CASSLPGGFNTEAFF. DNA for the CDR3: TGTGCCAGCAGTCTGCCAGGGGGTTTTAACACTGAAGCTTTCTTT.

Concerning this clone itself: Other DNA sequences of this sample code for an identical CDR3. The rearrangement uses TRBV19 and TRBJ2-7, with TRBD1 matching over 8 bases. Germline V gene lookup returns CDR1 LNHDA and CDR2 SQIVND (reference sequence). V shed 5 bases and J 4 bases; nucleotides not matched to a gene: 4. The CDR3 loop spans 13 amino acids. The CDR3 DNA sequence: TGTGCCAGTAGTGCGGGACAGGTTTACGAGCAGTACTTC. Its protein product is CASSAGQVYEQYF.

The gene calls are TRBV5-1 and TRBJ2-3; a possible D gene is TRBD1 (6 bases). The germline V gene encodes CDR1 SGHRS and CDR2 YFSETQ. CDR3 size: 15 residues. V was pared by 4 bases and J by 6 bases, with 18 bases between. The CDR3 DNA reads as TGCGCCAGCAGCAAGACCGGGACACCCCCCGATACGCAGTATTTT. Residues: CASSKTGTPPDTQYF.

V and J are TRBV4-1 and TRBJ1-4; weak D call: TRBD1 (6 bases). The CDR3 runs to 16 residues. Germline V CDR1 and CDR2: MGHRA, YSYEKL. V lost 0 bases and J lost 7, with 15 bases in between. For the CDR3, the DNA is TGCGCCAGCAGCCAAGAACTCAAGGGGGTTGGTGAAAAACTGTTTTTT. Protein product: CASSQELKGVGEKLFF.

The table lists this clone with a few counts. This chain links TRBV5-1 with TRBJ2-6; the D is unclear. Trimming pared 1 base from V and 0 bases from J, leaving 8 bases between. The germline V gene has CDR1 SGHRS and CDR2 YFSETQ. The CDR3 sequence is 16 residues long. For the CDR3, the DNA is TGCGCCAGCAGCTTGCAGTGGAGCTCTGGGGCCAACGTCCTGACTTTC. Translation: CASSLQWSSGANVLTF.

The V and J genes are TRBV6-2 or TRBV6-3 and TRBJ1-5; D uncertain. Between the trimmed V and J ends, which lost 2 bases and 0 bases, there was a span of 11 bases. The CDR3 runs to 16 residues. Germline values: CDR1 MNHEY, CDR2 SVGEGT. This chain's CDR3 is CASSYPDPYSNQPQHF. CDR3 coding DNA: TGTGCCAGCAGTTACCCAGATCCTTATAGCAATCAGCCCCAGCATTTT.

The chain is built from TRBV7-3 and TRBJ2-7; 9 bases are a match to TRBD1. With V trimmed by 5 bases and J by 2 bases, 4 bases remained unmatched. Looked up from germline, CDR1 is SGHTA and CDR2 is FQGTGA. CDR3 length: 14 residues. The CDR3 protein is CASSVDRGAYEQYF. CDR3 DNA sequence: TGTGCCAGCAGCGTCGACAGGGGGGCCTACGAGCAGTACTTC.

The chain joins TRBV5-1 to TRBJ2-7, with D perhaps TRBD2 (6 bases). The CDR3 consists of 12 residues. Germline V gene lookup returns CDR1 SGHRS and CDR2 YFSETQ. V dropped 5 bases and J dropped 3 bases, with 9 bases sitting between them. The CDR3 loop is CASSLDYYEQYF. CDR3 nucleotides: TGCGCCAGCAGTCTGGACTACTACGAGCAGTACTTC.

This clone was observed a few times. The V call is TRBV21-1, the J call TRBJ2-1; the D call TRBD2 from the table was never checked on the DNA. TRBV21-1 is an annotated pseudogene. CDR3 size: 14 residues. The CDR3 is CASSMGSSYNEQFF. In nucleotides, the CDR3 is TGTGCCAGCAGCATGGGGAGCTCCTACAATGAGCAGTTCTTC.

This clone was counted only a few times. The chain carries TRBV6-5 and TRBJ1-2; no clear D. CDR1 is MNHEY, CDR2 SVGAGI, per germline. Trimming pared 2 bases from V and 8 bases from J, leaving 12 bases between. This CDR3 has 13 amino acids. CDR3 residues: CASSYGVAGGYTF. In nucleotides, the CDR3 is TGTGCCAGCAGTTACGGGGTCGCGGGAGGCTACACCTTC.

This clone was detected once. The chain links TRBV18 to TRBJ1-6; no clear D. The CDR3 runs to 15 residues. The germline V gene encodes CDR1 KGHSH and CDR2 LQKENI. Trimming took off 6 bases at V and 3 bases at J, with 12 bases between the two ends. CDR3 in amino acids: CASSPGEFYNSPLHF. CDR3 DNA: TGTGCCAGCTCCCCCGGGGAATTCTATAATTCACCCCTCCACTTT. The full variable domain, with the rest looked up from reference TRBV18 and TRBJ1-6, is NAGVMQNPRHLVRRRGQEARLRCSPMKGHSHVYWYRQLPEEGLKFMVYLQKENIIDESGMPKERFSAEFPKEGPSILRIQQVVRGDSAAYFCASSPGEFYNSPLHFGNGTRLTVT.